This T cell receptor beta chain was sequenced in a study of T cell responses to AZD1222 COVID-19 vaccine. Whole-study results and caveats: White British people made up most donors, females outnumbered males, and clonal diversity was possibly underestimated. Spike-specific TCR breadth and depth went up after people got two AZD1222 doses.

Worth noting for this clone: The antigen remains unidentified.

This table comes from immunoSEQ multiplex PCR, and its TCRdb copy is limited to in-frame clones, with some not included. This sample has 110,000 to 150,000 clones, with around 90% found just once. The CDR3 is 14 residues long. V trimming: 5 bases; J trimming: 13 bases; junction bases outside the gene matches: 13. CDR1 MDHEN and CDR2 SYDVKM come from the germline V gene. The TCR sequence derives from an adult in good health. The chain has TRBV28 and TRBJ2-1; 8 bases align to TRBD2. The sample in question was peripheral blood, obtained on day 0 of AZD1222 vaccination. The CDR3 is CASSPIRPGLVQFF. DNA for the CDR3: TGTGCCAGCAGTCCCATCAGACCGGGACTAGTCCAGTTCTTC.